The rows below give T cell receptor beta chains drawn from one sample of a study of blood T cell repertoires in COVID-19. This table comes from immunoSEQ multiplex PCR, and its TCRdb copy is limited to in-frame clones, with some not included. Among about 240,000 clones listed, roughly 80% were seen once. The sequenced material came from peripheral blood. The origin of the receptors is a woman in her sixties with active or convalescent COVID-19. CDR3s include the opening cysteine and the closing phenylalanine or tryptophan. A D gene is named only where the DNA matches it firmly. Where a row states a size, it is once, few, many or the class of an expanded clone; other rows omit it.

abundance,j_gene,v_gene,d_gene,CDR3nt,CDR3aa
-,TRBJ1-2,TRBV2,TRBD1,TGTGCCAGCTCCTTGGGACAGGGGGCGGGAGGCTACACCTTC,CASSLGQGAGGYTF
-,TRBJ1-1,TRBV29-1,-,TGCAGCGTTGAACCCTTGGACAGTTCGAACACTGAAGCTTTCTTT,CSVEPLDSSNTEAFF
few,TRBJ1-4,TRBV18,-,TGTGCCAGCTCACGCGGGGATGAAAAACTGTTTTTT,CASSRGDEKLFF
-,TRBJ2-3,TRBV5-5,TRBD2,TGTGCCAGCAGCTTGGGGGGACTAGGTGCAGATACGCAGTATTTT,CASSLGGLGADTQYF
-,TRBJ1-2,TRBV19,TRBD1,TGTGCCTGCCATGACAGGGGGAACTATGGCTACACCTTC,CACHDRGNYGYTF
-,TRBJ2-5,TRBV6-2/TRBV6-3,TRBD2,TGTGCCAGCAGTTACGACCCGGGGGGAACCCAGTACTTC,CASSYDPGGTQYF
few,TRBJ2-2,TRBV5-1,-,TGCGCCAGCAGCTTGCCTCTGAACACCGGGGAGCTGTTTTTT,CASSLPLNTGELFF
-,TRBJ2-3,TRBV19,TRBD2,TGTGCCAGTAGTCTTAGCGGGGGACTTAGCACAGATACGCAGTATTTT,CASSLSGGLSTDTQYF
-,TRBJ2-6,TRBV25-1,-,TGTGCCAGCTCCGCTATTTCTGGGGCCAACGTCCTGACTTTC,CASSAISGANVLTF
few,TRBJ1-1,TRBV27,-,TGTGCCAGCAGGAGGGAGAACACTGAAGCTTTCTTT,CASRRENTEAFF
-,TRBJ1-1,TRBV5-5,-,TGTGCCAGCAGCCGTGAAGCCGGGACACAGTTCATGAACACTGAAGCTTTCTTT,CASSREAGTQFMNTEAFF
many,TRBJ1-5,TRBV7-9,-,TGTGCCAGCAGCCCAACAGGTTCGGGGCCCCAGCATTTT,CASSPTGSGPQHF
-,TRBJ2-3,TRBV18,TRBD1,TGTGCCAGCTCACACCGGGACAGGCTAGATACGCAGTATTTT,CASSHRDRLDTQYF
-,TRBJ1-1,TRBV10-3,TRBD1,TGTGCCATCAGGAAGACAGGGTCGAACACTGAAGCTTTCTTT,CAIRKTGSNTEAFF
-,TRBJ2-1,TRBV18,-,TGTGCCAGCTCACCACCCGGGACTTCGGAGAATGAGCAGTTCTTC,CASSPPGTSENEQFF
-,TRBJ1-1,TRBV14,-,TGTGCCAGCAGCCAAGACTGGAGGGGCGGCACTGAAGCTTTCTTT,CASSQDWRGGTEAFF
once,TRBJ2-1,TRBV6-1,TRBD1,TGTGCCAGCAGTGAAACGGGACAGGCCTACAATGAGCAGTTCTTC,CASSETGQAYNEQFF
-,TRBJ2-3,TRBV29-1,TRBD1,TGCAGCGCACCGGGACAGAACACAGATACGCAGTATTTT,CSAPGQNTDTQYF
-,TRBJ2-5,TRBV29-1,-,TGCAGCGTTGAAGGGGCGGGGACCCAGTACTTC,CSVEGAGTQYF
-,TRBJ1-1,TRBV6-5,TRBD1,TGTGCCAGCAGGGGGACAGGGGGCTGGGATGAAGCTTTCTTT,CASRGTGGWDEAFF
-,TRBJ2-5,TRBV5-6,-,TGTGCCAGCAGCTTGGAGGTCGGTACAGAAGAGACCCAGTACTTC,CASSLEVGTEETQYF
-,TRBJ2-1,TRBV7-3,TRBD1,TGTGCCAGCAGCTTGACAGGGTATTTGGACAATGAGCAGTTCTTC,CASSLTGYLDNEQFF
-,TRBJ2-2,TRBV7-9,TRBD2,TGTGCCAGCATCCCCCGCGGGGGGCAGCGGAACACCGGGGAGCTGTTTTTT,CASIPRGGQRNTGELFF
-,TRBJ2-3,TRBV6-5,TRBD2,TGTGCCAGCAGCCGCGGACTAGCGGGAGGAGATACGCAGTATTTT,CASSRGLAGGDTQYF
-,TRBJ1-5,TRBV7-9,-,TGTGCCAGCAGCTTAGCGGGGCAGGGGAATAGCAATCAGCCCCAGCATTTT,CASSLAGQGNSNQPQHF
few,TRBJ2-3,TRBV11-2,TRBD1,TGTGCCAGCAGCTCCCACAGGGGTCCCACAGATACGCAGTATTTT,CASSSHRGPTDTQYF
-,TRBJ2-2,TRBV5-5,TRBD1,TGTGCCAGCAGCCCCAACAGGGGGCTTACCGGGGAGCTGTTTTTT,CASSPNRGLTGELFF
-,TRBJ2-5,TRBV7-2,-,TGTGCCAGCAGCTCCCGCCTTTTTCCGGGGGAAAAGCTATGGGAGACCCAGTACTTC,CASSSRLFPGEKLWETQYF
-,TRBJ1-2,TRBV7-9,TRBD1,TGTGCCAGCAGCCAGGGGGGACAGGGCCCTAACTATGGCTACACCTTC,CASSQGGQGPNYGYTF
once,TRBJ2-7,TRBV11-3,-,TGTGCCAGCAGCTTCGGGACTTCGAAGGAGCAGTACTTC,CASSFGTSKEQYF
-,TRBJ1-5,TRBV5-1,TRBD1,TGCGCCAGCAGCCCTACAGGGGCGAGCAATCAGCCCCAGCATTTT,CASSPTGASNQPQHF
-,TRBJ1-1,TRBV9,-,TGTGCCAGCAGCGTAGCTCCGGGAGCAGCGGACACTGAAGCTTTCTTT,CASSVAPGAADTEAFF
-,TRBJ2-1,TRBV7-8,-,TGTGCCAGCAGCCCGACGGCACCCCGGAGCTCCTACAATGAGCAGTTCTTC,CASSPTAPRSSYNEQFF
-,TRBJ2-2,TRBV7-8,TRBD1,TGTGCCAGCAGCTTCCCAGGGGGCCTTGGGTCCGGGGAGCTGTTTTTT,CASSFPGGLGSGELFF
-,TRBJ2-7,TRBV7-2,TRBD1,TGTGCCAGCAGCGCCCGGACAGGTCGGGAGCAGTACTTC,CASSARTGREQYF
once,TRBJ1-6,TRBV6-5,TRBD1,TGTGCCAGCAGTTTCCGGGACAGTGAACATTCACCCCTCCACTTT,CASSFRDSEHSPLHF
few,TRBJ1-1,TRBV5-1,-,TGCGCCAGCAGCTTGGCCAGGCAGCTTGAAGCTTTCTTT,CASSLARQLEAFF
-,TRBJ1-2,TRBV5-1,TRBD1,TGCGCCAGCAGCCTGTTCTCGACAGGGGGCGTCGGCTATGGCTACACCTTC,CASSLFSTGGVGYGYTF
-,TRBJ2-2,TRBV5-4,-,TGTGCCAGCAGCACAGGGAGCCCCGCGAACACCGGGGAGCTGTTTTTT,CASSTGSPANTGELFF
few,TRBJ1-3,TRBV9,-,TGTGCCAGCAGTCGATCCGGGACACTTGGAAACACCATATATTTT,CASSRSGTLGNTIYF
-,TRBJ1-5,TRBV1,-,TGCACCAGTAAATATCGACAGGGTACTAATCAGCCCCAGCATTTT,CTSKYRQGTNQPQHF
many,TRBJ1-5,TRBV19,-,TGTGCCAGTAGCCCGAGCCCATCCGGACGAGGGGGGGATCAGCCCCAGCATTTT,CASSPSPSGRGGDQPQHF
-,TRBJ2-3,TRBV5-1,TRBD1,TGCGCCAGCAGCATAGGACAGGGGGGCACAGATACGCAGTATTTT,CASSIGQGGTDTQYF
-,TRBJ1-2,TRBV4-1,TRBD1,TGCGCCAGCAGCCACATGGACAGGGTGGGCTATGGCTACACCTTC,CASSHMDRVGYGYTF
-,TRBJ2-5,TRBV18,TRBD1,TGTGCCAGCTCACCCGTGACAGGGAAAGAGACCCAGTACTTC,CASSPVTGKETQYF
-,TRBJ2-1,TRBV6-5,TRBD1,TGTGCCAGCACCCCGGACAGGTATGAGCAGTTCTTC,CASTPDRYEQFF
few,TRBJ1-2,TRBV9,-,TGTGCCAGCAGCGTAGTCGCCGGCGGAAACTATGGCTACACCTTC,CASSVVAGGNYGYTF
-,TRBJ2-6,TRBV4-3,TRBD1,TGCGCCAGCAGCCAAGAGGGGAGACAGGGGGCATCTGGGGCCAACGTCCTGACTTTC,CASSQEGRQGASGANVLTF
once,TRBJ2-5,TRBV18,-,TGTGCCAGCTCCTGGGACTCGCAAGAGACCCAGTACTTC,CASSWDSQETQYF
-,TRBJ1-2,TRBV6-5,-,TGTGCCAGCAGTTACTCGCGGGGATATGGCTACACCTTC,CASSYSRGYGYTF
-,TRBJ1-2,TRBV30,-,TGTGCCTGGAGTTTAACAGGGTTCGGCGGCTACACCTTC,CAWSLTGFGGYTF
-,TRBJ2-7,TRBV5-4,TRBD1,TGTGCCAGCAGCACTAGTGACAGGGGAACCTACGAGCAGTACTTC,CASSTSDRGTYEQYF
-,TRBJ2-1,TRBV15,-,TGTGCCACCAGCAGAGAAGACAAGGGGCCCTACAATGAGCAGTTCTTC,CATSREDKGPYNEQFF
-,TRBJ1-5,TRBV7-2,-,TGTGCCAGCAGCTTAGGGGCATCCGGGCCCCAGCATTTT,CASSLGASGPQHF
-,TRBJ2-2,TRBV25-1,-,TGTGCCAGCACGGTTAGGGGTGGGACCGGGGAGCTGTTTTTT,CASTVRGGTGELFF
-,TRBJ1-4,TRBV7-9,-,TGTGCCAGCAGCTTTCACGTAGGGGGTGCTAATGAAAAACTGTTTTTT,CASSFHVGGANEKLFF
-,TRBJ1-1,TRBV5-6,TRBD1,TGTGCCAGCAACGGACAGGGTCCGATGGCTTTCTTT,CASNGQGPMAFF
-,TRBJ1-1,TRBV7-9,-,TGTGCCAGCAGCTTAGGGGGGGTCCGAGAGAACACTGAAGCTTTCTTT,CASSLGGVRENTEAFF
few,TRBJ2-7,TRBV2,-,TGTGCCAGCAGTGAAGGGCCCTACGAGCAGTACTTC,CASSEGPYEQYF